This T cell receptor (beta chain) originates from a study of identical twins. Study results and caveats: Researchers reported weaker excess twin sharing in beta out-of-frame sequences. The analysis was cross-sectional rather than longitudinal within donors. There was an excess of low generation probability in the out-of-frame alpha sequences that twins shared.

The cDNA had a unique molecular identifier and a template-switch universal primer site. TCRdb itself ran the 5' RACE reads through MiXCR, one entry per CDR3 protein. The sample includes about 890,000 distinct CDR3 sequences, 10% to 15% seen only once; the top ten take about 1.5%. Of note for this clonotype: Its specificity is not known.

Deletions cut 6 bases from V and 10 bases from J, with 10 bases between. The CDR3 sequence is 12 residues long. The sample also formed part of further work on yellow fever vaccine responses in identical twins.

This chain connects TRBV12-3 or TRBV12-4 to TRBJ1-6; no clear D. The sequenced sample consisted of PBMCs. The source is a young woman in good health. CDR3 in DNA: TGTGCCAGCAGACCTGTGGGCTCACCCCTCCACTTT. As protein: CASRPVGSPLHF.